This T cell receptor beta chain was identified during a study of cytomegalovirus exposure and HLA in healthy donors. Turning to the study itself: A later analysis reported the same platform for the 90 to 150 validation repertoires and the 500 to 750 first-cohort repertoires. Study-level results: Reportedly, diagnosis of cytomegalovirus status by the classifier showed high specificity and sensitivity. Three CMV-associated chains were confirmed in vitro to be specific for CMV antigens.

In this sample, this clone turned up once. Its antigen is undetermined. Here immunoSEQ multiplex PCR was the method, and the copy in TCRdb shows in-frame clones only, minus some. The sample has about 65,000 clones, 90% to 95% seen once; the top ten hold about 4.4%. The donors were members of the validation cohort comprising about 130 subjects, separate from the approximately 630-subject first cohort. The CDR3 consists of 15 residues. The receptor was isolated from a man between 18 and 29 years old in good health and CMV-seropositive. The rearrangement links TRBV21-1 to TRBJ2-1; the table gives TRBD2 as D, unverified against the DNA. TRBV21-1 is annotated as a pseudogene. Sequencing was performed on PBMCs. For the CDR3, the DNA is TGTGCCAGCAGCGAGGCTGGACTAGCCCACAATGAGCAGTTCTTC. It specifies CASSEAGLAHNEQFF.